The 24 T cell receptor beta chains below come from one sample, sequenced in a study of CD8 T cells in ankylosing spondylitis. TCRdb re-called the 5' RACE reads with MiXCR, one entry per CDR3 protein. The table records over 450,000 distinct CDR3 sequences, approximately 11% of them present only once. What these receptors recognize is not known. Broader study findings: A motif of eight highly homologous TCR beta variants was seen as apparently characteristic of ankylosing spondylitis blood.

Sequenced: blood, either unsorted or a sorted T cell fraction (not recorded which). The receptors come from a male donor with ankylosing spondylitis.

This clonotype was observed at least ten times. The chain uses TRBV12-3 or TRBV12-4 and TRBJ2-1, with TRBD1 matching over 8 bases. The length of the CDR3 is 15 residues. The J segment lost 5 bases and the V segment lost 3 bases, leaving 6 bases of the junction unmatched. The CDR3 is CASSLVQGVNNEQFF. For the CDR3, the DNA is TGTGCCAGCAGTTTGGTACAGGGGGTTAACAATGAGCAGTTCTTC.

This clonotype was observed a few times. This sequence joins TRBV24-1 and TRBJ2-2, with D perhaps assigned TRBD1 or TRBD2 (5 bases each). Germline V gene data show CDR1 as KGHDR and CDR2 as SFDVKD. The CDR3 totals 14 residues. Trimming removed 1 base at V and 9 bases at J, with 11 bases between. CDR3 DNA: TGTGCCACCAGTGATTTAGGGACCAACCGGGAGCTGTTTTTT. Its protein product is CATSDLGTNRELFF.

V gene TRBV3-1 combines with J gene TRBJ1-1; D perhaps matches TRBD1 (6 bases). The V gene's germline CDR1 is LGHDT and CDR2 YNNKEL (reference sequence). The CDR3 consists of 15 residues. V lost 6 bases and J 1 base, leaving 15 bases between the germline ends. The CDR3 sequence is CASRPIQGSNTEAFF. DNA of the CDR3: TGTGCCAGCAGGCCAATACAGGGCTCGAACACTGAAGCTTTCTTT.

This clonotype was seen only once. With a much larger clone just one base away, this may be a read error. V is TRBV29-1 and J is TRBJ2-1, with 12 bases that match TRBD2. The germline gives CDR1 SQVTM, CDR2 ANQGSEA. The J segment lost 2 bases and the V segment lost 8 bases, leaving 10 bases of the junction unmatched. There are 16 residues in the CDR3. CDR3 sequence: CSSGLAGLIAYNEQFF. DNA for the CDR3: TGCAGCTCGGGACTAGCGGGCCTAATCGCCTACAATGAGCAGTTCTTC.

The chain recombines TRBV16 with TRBJ2-2; the match to TRBD1 covers 7 bases. Germline lookup yields CDR1 KGHSY and CDR2 FQNENV. Unmatched junction bases numbered 7, after V lost 4 bases and J lost 5 bases. This CDR3 has 15 amino acids. As DNA, the CDR3 is TGTGCCAGCAGCCTGAGGGGGCGCCGGACCGGGGAGCTGTTTTTT. Protein: CASSLRGRRTGELFF.

The genes are TRBV24-1 and TRBJ2-5; a weak D match, TRBD1 (5 bases). Per germline, CDR1 KGHDR and CDR2 SFDVKD. V was shortened by 3 bases and J by 1 base, with 11 bases between the two germline ends. The CDR3 totals 15 residues. CDR3 sequence reads: CATSDTSGAQETQYF. Written as DNA, the CDR3 is TGTGCCACCAGTGATACGAGTGGGGCCCAAGAGACCCAGTACTTC.

This clonotype has more than one count but fewer than ten. Here the CDR3 reads CASSSSVATGELFF. The CDR3 DNA reads as TGTGCCAGCAGCTCGAGCGTCGCTACCGGGGAGCTGTTTTTT. This chain joins TRBV11-2 and TRBJ2-2; D remains ambiguous. V was trimmed by 4 bases and J by 5 bases, leaving 11 bases between them. Germline V CDR1 and CDR2: SGHAT, FQNNGV. There are 14 residues in the CDR3.

The sample holds a few counts of this clonotype. The chain couples TRBV21-1 to TRBJ2-7; the table's TRBD1 call for D was not verified on the DNA. TRBV21-1 is a listed pseudogene. The CDR3 covers 17 residues. CDR3 coding DNA: TGTGCCAGCAGCAAAGGGAATCACAGGGGTTCGTCCTACGAGCAGTACGTC. It encodes CASSKGNHRGSSYEQYV.

The chain combines TRBV11-2 with TRBJ1-2, with a tentative D call TRBD1 (5 bases). The germline V gene encodes CDR1 SGHAT and CDR2 FQNNGV. Trimming cost V 7 bases and J 4 bases, with 13 bases left between them. The CDR3 has 13 amino acids. CDR3 nucleotides: TGTGCCAGCAACTATGGGGCCACCTATGGCTACACCTTC. It translates to CASNYGATYGYTF.

The V gene is TRBV20-1, the J gene TRBJ1-4; TRBD1 agrees at 10 bases. V lost 5 bases and J lost 5; bases outside the gene matches: 2. The CDR3 totals 13 residues. Germline CDR1 is DFQATT and CDR2 is SNEGSKA (reference sequence). The CDR3 region is CSAGGQGNEKLFF. The CDR3 coding sequence is TGCAGTGCTGGGGGACAGGGGAATGAAAAACTGTTTTTT.

This chain joins TRBV11-2 and TRBJ2-2; D gene uncertain. The CDR3 loop spans 19 amino acids. The V gene's germline CDR1 is SGHAT and CDR2 FQNNGV. V was clipped by 5 bases and J by 0 bases, with 22 bases between them. This CDR3 reads CASSPRPGPANSNTGELFF. The CDR3, as DNA: TGTGCCAGCAGCCCGAGACCCGGGCCAGCGAATTCGAACACCGGGGAGCTGTTTTTT.

The V and J genes are TRBV20-1 and TRBJ1-5; D possibly corresponds to TRBD1 (5 bases). The germline gives CDR1 DFQATT, CDR2 SNEGSKA (reference sequence). With 4 bases removed from V and 2 bases from J, the gap between germline ends came to 9 bases. This CDR3 is built from 13 residues. The CDR3 loop is CSATRGGNQPQHF. The CDR3 nucleotides are TGCAGTGCTACTCGAGGGGGCAATCAGCCCCAGCATTTT.

The gene calls are TRBV30 and TRBJ1-5; 8 positions agree with TRBD1. The CDR3 length is 14 residues. V gave up 1 base and J gave up 1 base; unmatched junction bases: 0. Germline V lookup: CDR1 GTSNPN, CDR2 SVGIG (reference sequence). The CDR3 DNA reads TGTGCCTGGAGTGGACAGGGGAGCAATCAGCCCCAGCATTTT. Translated: CAWSGQGSNQPQHF.

The chain uses TRBV7-9 and TRBJ2-3; 8 bases match TRBD2. Germline values: CDR1 SEHNR, CDR2 FQNEAQ (reference sequence). Losses at the gene ends were 3 bases for V and 9 bases for J; bases not matched to a gene: 8. The CDR3 has 14 amino acids. This chain's CDR3 is CASSLGAGAETQYF. The CDR3 DNA follows: TGTGCCAGCAGCTTGGGAGCGGGAGCGGAGACGCAGTATTTT.

This clonotype has just a few counts. The V call is TRBV6-4, the J call TRBJ1-1; the D gene is possibly TRBD1 (6 bases). This CDR3 contains 15 residues. V dropped 7 bases and J dropped 4 bases, with 19 bases sitting between them. The V gene's germline CDR1 is MRHNA and CDR2 SNTAGT. CDR3 nucleotides: TGTGCCAGCACCGACTGGGGGGCTGGGGGCACTGAAGCTTTCTTT. As protein: CASTDWGAGGTEAFF.

The rearrangement uses TRBV29-1 and TRBJ2-7; D unclear. This CDR3 contains 12 residues. Trimming left V 4 bases short and J 6 bases short, with 13 bases between. Germline CDR1 and CDR2: SQVTM and ANQGSEA. The CDR3 here is CSVVLATGEQYV. The CDR3 nucleotides read TGCAGCGTTGTTTTGGCCACGGGCGAGCAGTACGTC.

In this sample, this clonotype turned up a few times. The V gene is TRBV5-6, the J gene TRBJ1-1, with D unclear. The CDR3 extends over 12 amino acids. Trimming shortened V by 3 bases and J by 10 bases, and 13 bases separated the two germline ends. Germline CDR1 and CDR2: SGHDT and YYEEEE. In DNA, the CDR3 is TGTGCCAGCAGCTCGAACGACTGGGGAGCTTTCTTT. Translation gives CASSSNDWGAFF.

This clonotype was picked up a small number of times. This sequence joins TRBV4-2 and TRBJ1-5, with D unclear. Trimming removed 0 bases at V and 6 bases at J, with 9 bases between. Germline V gene lookup returns CDR1 LGHNA and CDR2 YNFKEQ. There are 14 residues in the CDR3. The CDR3 here is CASSQEPRRQPQHF. Here the CDR3 DNA reads TGTGCCAGCAGCCAAGAACCCAGGCGTCAGCCCCAGCATTTT.

The chain joins TRBV18 to TRBJ1-1, with D unresolved. The V end lost 0 bases, the J end lost 6 bases, and 14 bases lay between the germline ends. CDR3 length: 15 residues. Germline-derived CDR1 and CDR2 are KGHSH and LQKENI. The CDR3 sequence is CASSPPEGLGAEAFF. CDR3 DNA sequence: TGTGCCAGCTCACCACCGGAAGGCCTTGGGGCTGAAGCTTTCTTT.

This clonotype was found a few times. The junction departs from germline at one end; a sequencing error may be responsible. The chain combines TRBV7-2 with TRBJ2-3; TRBD2 agrees at 10 bases. Germline V CDR1 and CDR2: SGHTA, FQGNSA. The length of the CDR3 is 15 residues. Here the CDR3 reads CASSLAGGHSNTQYF. The CDR3 region has the DNA TGTGCCAGCAGTTTAGCGGGAGGACATTCCAATACGCAGTATTTT.

This clonotype showed up just once. CDR3 amino acids: CASTGFAKNIQYF. The CDR3 DNA follows: TGTGCCAGTACAGGGTTCGCCAAAAACATTCAGTACTTC. The genes are TRBV19 and TRBJ2-4; TRBD1 is a possible D gene (5 bases). Trimming cost V 7 bases and J 1 base, with 8 bases left between them. The germline gives CDR1 LNHDA, CDR2 SQIVND (reference sequence). This CDR3 is 13 amino acids long.

The chain couples TRBV4-1 to TRBJ2-7; 9 nucleotides line up with TRBD2. After removal of 4 bases from V and 4 bases from J, the junction contained 8 bases not matched to a gene. This CDR3 has 15 residues. Germline V gives CDR1 MGHRA, CDR2 YSYEKL. CDR3 amino acids: CASSLWASGAYEQYV. The CDR3 coding sequence is TGCGCCAGCAGCCTATGGGCTAGCGGGGCTTACGAGCAGTACGTC.

This clonotype was recorded at least ten times. V usage is TRBV5-1 and J usage is TRBJ2-2; D gene uncertain. V shed 4 bases and J shed 1 base, with 5 bases lying between them. Per the germline V gene, CDR1 is SGHRS and CDR2 is YFSETQ. CDR3 length: 13 residues. CDR3 nucleotides: TGCGCCAGCAGCGACGGGAACACCGGGGAGCTGTTTTTT. This codes for CASSDGNTGELFF.

V and J are TRBV24-1 and TRBJ2-1, with D uncertain. The CDR3 consists of 12 residues. The germline V and J ends were trimmed by 0 bases and 10 bases, with 6 bases remaining between them. Germline V gene data show CDR1 as KGHDR and CDR2 as SFDVKD. The CDR3 here is CATSDLGREQFF. In DNA, the CDR3 is TGTGCCACCAGTGATTTGGGCAGGGAGCAGTTCTTC.